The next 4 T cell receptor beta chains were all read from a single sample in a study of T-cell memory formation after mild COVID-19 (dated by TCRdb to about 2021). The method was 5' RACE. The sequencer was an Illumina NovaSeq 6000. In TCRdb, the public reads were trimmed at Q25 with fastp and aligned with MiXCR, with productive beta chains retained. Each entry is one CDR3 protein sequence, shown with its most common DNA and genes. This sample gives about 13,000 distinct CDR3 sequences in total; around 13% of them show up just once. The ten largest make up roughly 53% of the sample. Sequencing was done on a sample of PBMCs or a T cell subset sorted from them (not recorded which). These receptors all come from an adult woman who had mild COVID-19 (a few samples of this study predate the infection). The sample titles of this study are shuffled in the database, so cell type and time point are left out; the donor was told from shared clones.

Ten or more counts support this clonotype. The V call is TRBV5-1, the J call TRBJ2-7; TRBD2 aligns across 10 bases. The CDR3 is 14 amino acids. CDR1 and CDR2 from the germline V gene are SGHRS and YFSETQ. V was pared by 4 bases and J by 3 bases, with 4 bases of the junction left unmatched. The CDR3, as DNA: TGCGCCAGCAGCGCTCTAGCGGGGGACTACGAGCAGTACTTC. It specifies CASSALAGDYEQYF.

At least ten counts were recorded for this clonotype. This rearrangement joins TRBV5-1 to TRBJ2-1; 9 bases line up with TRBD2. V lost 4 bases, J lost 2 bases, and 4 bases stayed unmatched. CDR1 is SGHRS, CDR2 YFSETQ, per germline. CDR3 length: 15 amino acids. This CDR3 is CASSPIAGAYNEQFF. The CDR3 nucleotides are TGCGCCAGCAGCCCAATAGCGGGGGCCTACAATGAGCAGTTCTTC. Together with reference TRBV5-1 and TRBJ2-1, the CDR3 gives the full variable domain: KAGVTQTPRYLIKTRGQQVTLSCSPISGHRSVSWYQQTPGQGLQFLFEYFSETQRNKGNFPGRFSGRQFSNSRSEMNVSTLELGDSALYLCASSPIAGAYNEQFFGPGTRLTVL.

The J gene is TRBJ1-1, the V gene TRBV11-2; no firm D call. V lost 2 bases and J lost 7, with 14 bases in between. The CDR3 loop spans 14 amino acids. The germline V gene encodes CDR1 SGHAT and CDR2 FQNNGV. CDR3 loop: CASSLNLVPIEAFF. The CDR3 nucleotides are TGTGCCAGCAGCTTAAATCTGGTTCCTATTGAAGCTTTCTTT.

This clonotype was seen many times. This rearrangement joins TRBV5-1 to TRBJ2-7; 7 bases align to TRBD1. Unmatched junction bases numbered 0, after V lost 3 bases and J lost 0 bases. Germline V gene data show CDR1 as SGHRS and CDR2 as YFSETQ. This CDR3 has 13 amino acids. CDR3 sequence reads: CASSWDSSYEQYF. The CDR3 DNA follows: TGCGCCAGCAGCTGGGACAGCTCCTACGAGCAGTACTTC.